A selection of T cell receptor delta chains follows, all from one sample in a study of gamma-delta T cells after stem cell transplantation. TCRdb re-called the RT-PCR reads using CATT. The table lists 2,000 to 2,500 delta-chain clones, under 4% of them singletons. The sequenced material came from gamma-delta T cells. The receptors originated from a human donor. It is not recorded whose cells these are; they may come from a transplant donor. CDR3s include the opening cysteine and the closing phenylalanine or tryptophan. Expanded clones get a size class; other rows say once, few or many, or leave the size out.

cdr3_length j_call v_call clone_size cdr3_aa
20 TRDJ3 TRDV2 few CACDWVLGDTLSWDTRQMFF
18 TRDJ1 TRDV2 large CACDTVGDFAPHTDKLIF
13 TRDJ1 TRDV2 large CACDGLGDVKLIF
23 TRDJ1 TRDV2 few CACDSIPAAVGYAGQGSTDKLIF
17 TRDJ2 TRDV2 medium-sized CACDTVRTGGETAQLFF
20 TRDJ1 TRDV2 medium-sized CACDLLLGDPNPRYTDKLIF
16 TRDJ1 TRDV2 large CACDLLVLGKTDKLIF
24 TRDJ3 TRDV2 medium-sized CACDTGDLRTGGYVSSWDTRQMFF
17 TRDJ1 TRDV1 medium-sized CALGELVLIRGADKLIF
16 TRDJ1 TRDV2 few CACVSLGDAHTDKLIF
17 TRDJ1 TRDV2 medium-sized CACDPLGDIPYTDKLIF
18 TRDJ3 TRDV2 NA CACDSLGDTSWDTRQMFF
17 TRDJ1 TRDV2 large CACDKLHPKPYTDKLIF
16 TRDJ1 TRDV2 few CACDLLGAANADKLIF
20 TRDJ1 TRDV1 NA CALGEQGLPTPSGPTDKLIF
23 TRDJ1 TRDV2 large CACDSIPEAGGYAGQGYTDKLIF
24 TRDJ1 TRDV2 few CACDILTGGDRGGGYSTYTDKLIF
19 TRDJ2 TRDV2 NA CACDTLHRTGGSRSAQLFF
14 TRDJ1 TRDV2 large CACDTAGQSDKLIF
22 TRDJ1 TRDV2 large CACDTVSGLGDTFPLGTDKLIF
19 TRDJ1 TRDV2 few CACDSVRTGGYGCADKLIF
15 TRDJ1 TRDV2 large CACMALGDSTDKLIF
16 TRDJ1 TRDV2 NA CACDTLLGDNTDKLIF
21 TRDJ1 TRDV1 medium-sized CALGELTTYPYWGLPTDKLIF
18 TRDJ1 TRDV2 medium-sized CACDTSLRPTGGEYKLIF
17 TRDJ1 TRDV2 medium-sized CACDSLLGDQYTDKLIF
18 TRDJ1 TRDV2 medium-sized CACDTGTLLGDSPDKLIF
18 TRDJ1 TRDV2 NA CACDLALGDTSYTDKLIF
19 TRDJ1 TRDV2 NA CACDPAPLGDIPYTDKLIF
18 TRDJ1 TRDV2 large CACDPLGNSIRNTDKLIF
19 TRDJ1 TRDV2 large CACDTVRGILSTWADKLIF
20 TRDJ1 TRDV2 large CACDTLSSLPLGAHTDKLIF
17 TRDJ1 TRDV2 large CACDTVLGDLYTDKLIF
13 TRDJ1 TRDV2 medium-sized CACDGVGGDKLIF
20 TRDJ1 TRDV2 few CACGTVRLLGDTVGTDKLIF
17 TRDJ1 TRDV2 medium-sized CACDTLLGDTYTDKLIF
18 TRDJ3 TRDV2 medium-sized CACDPMGDTGWDTRQMFF
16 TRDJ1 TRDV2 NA CACDLLGDIHTDKLIF
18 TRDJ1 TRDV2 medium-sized CACDTLAMGTPTGDKLIF
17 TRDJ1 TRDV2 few CACDSLGDPLTTDKLIF
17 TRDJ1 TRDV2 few CACEPLGDTTYTDKLIF
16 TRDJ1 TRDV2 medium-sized CACDTLLGSHTDKLIF
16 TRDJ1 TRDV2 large CACAGIQLLRADKLIF
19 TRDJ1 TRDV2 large CACDSLLGDRSRGTDKLIF
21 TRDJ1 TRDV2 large CACDPLPTREGDTGFTDKLIF
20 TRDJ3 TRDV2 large CACDTVLGDSGANFGRQMFF
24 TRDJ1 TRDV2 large CACDILTGGDRGGGYSTYTDKLIF